The T cell receptor beta chain described here comes from a study of T-cell reconstitution after alpha-beta-depleted transplantation in children. V lost 4 bases and J 0 bases, leaving 11 bases between the germline ends. The CDR3 runs 15 residues. CDR1 SGDLS and CDR2 YYNGEE come from the germline V gene. During its preparation, the TCRbeta library received unique molecular identifiers. TCRdb analysed the PCR reads with MiXCR anew, one entry per CDR3 protein. The sample contains about 540,000 distinct CDR3 sequences, about 16% of which appear only once. This material consisted of PBMCs from the stem cell graft donor, taken from the stem cell graft. This receptor was obtained from a human donor who donated a stem cell graft to a child with acute lymphoblastic leukemia. V gene TRBV9 combines with J gene TRBJ1-3; D uncertain. The CDR3 protein is CASSTPSGSGNTIYF. CDR3 DNA: TGTGCCAGCAGCACTCCCTCGGGCTCTGGAAACACCATATATTTT.